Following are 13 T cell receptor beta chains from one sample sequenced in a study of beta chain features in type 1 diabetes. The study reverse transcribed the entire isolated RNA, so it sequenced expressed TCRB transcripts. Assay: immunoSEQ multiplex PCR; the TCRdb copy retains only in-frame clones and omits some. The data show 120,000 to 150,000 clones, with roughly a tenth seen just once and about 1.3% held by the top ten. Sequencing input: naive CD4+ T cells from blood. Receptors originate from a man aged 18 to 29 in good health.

DNA for the CDR3: TGTGCCAGCAGCTTGTTGGGGCCTGGAGGGGAGACCCAGTACTTC. Translating gives CASSLLGPGGETQYF. The chain has TRBV7-9 and TRBJ2-5, with D possibly TRBD2 on 6 matching bases. This CDR3 has 15 amino acids. Germline V gene lookup returns CDR1 SEHNR and CDR2 FQNEAQ (reference sequence). The V gene lost 3 bases and the J gene lost 5 bases, with 16 bases spanning the gap.

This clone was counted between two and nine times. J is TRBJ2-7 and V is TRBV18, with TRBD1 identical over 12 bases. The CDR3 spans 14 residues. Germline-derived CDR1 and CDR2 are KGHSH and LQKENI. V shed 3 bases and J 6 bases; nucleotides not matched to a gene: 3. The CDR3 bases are TGTGCCAGCTCACCGGGACAGGGGGCGTTCGAGCAGTACTTC. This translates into CASSPGQGAFEQYF. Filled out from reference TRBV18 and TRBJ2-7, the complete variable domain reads NAGVMQNPRHLVRRRGQEARLRCSPMKGHSHVYWYRQLPEEGLKFMVYLQKENIIDESGMPKERFSAEFPKEGPSILRIQQVVRGDSAAYFCASSPGQGAFEQYFGPGTRLTVT.

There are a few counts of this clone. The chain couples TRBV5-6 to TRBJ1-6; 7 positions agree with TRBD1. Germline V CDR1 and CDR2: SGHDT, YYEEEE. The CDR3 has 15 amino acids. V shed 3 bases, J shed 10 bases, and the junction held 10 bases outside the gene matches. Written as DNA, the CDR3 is TGTGCCAGCAGCTGGGGAGACAGGGAAGGGTCACCCCTCCACTTT. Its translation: CASSWGDREGSPLHF.

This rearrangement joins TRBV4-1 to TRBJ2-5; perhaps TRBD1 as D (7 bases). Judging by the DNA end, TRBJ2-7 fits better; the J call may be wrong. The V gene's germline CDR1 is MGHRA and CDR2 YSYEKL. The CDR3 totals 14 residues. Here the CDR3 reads CASSQGSGGYEQYF. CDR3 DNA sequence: TGCGCCAGCAGCCAAGGGTCAGGGGGGTACGAGCAGTACTTC.

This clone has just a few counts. CDR3 in amino acids: CASSWTGENEKGLFF. CDR3 in DNA: TGTGCCAGCAGCTGGACAGGGGAAAATGAAAAAGGGCTGTTTTTT. The chain couples TRBV7-2 to TRBJ1-4; 9 bases fit TRBD1. The CDR3 consists of 15 residues. Germline V gene data show CDR1 as SGHTA and CDR2 as FQGNSA. V shed 4 bases, J shed 14 bases, and the junction held 14 bases outside the gene matches.

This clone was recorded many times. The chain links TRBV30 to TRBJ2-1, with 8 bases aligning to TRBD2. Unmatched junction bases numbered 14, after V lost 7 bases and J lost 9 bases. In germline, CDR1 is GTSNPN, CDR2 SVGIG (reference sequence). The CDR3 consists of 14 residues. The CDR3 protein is CASQGYGGEGEQFF. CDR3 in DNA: TGTGCCTCCCAGGGGTACGGGGGGGAGGGTGAGCAGTTCTTC.

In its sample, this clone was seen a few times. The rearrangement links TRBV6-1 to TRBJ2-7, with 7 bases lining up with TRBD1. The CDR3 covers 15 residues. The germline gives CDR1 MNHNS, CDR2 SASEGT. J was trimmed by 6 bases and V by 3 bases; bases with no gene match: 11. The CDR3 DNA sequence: TGTGCCAGCAGTGACGGGGACAGCTTCACTGGCGAGCAGTACTTC. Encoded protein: CASSDGDSFTGEQYF.

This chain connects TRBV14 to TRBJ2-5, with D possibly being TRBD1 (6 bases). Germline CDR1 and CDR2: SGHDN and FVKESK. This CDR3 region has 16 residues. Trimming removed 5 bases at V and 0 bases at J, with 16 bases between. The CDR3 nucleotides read TGTGCCAGCAGCGGAATCCCACGGACAGACCAAGAGACCCAGTACTTC. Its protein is CASSGIPRTDQETQYF.

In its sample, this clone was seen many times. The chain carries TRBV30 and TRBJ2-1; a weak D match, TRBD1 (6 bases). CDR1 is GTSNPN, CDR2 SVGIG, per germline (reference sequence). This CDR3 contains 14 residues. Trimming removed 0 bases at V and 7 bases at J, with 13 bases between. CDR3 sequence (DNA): TGTGCCTGGAGTGTGGTGACAGGATATAATGAGCAGTTCTTC. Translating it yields CAWSVVTGYNEQFF.

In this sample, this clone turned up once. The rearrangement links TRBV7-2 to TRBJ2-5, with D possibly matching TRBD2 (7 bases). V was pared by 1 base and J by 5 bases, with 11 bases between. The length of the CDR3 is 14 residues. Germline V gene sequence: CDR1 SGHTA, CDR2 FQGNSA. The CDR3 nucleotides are TGTGCCAGCAGCTTAGGGCGGGGGCTGGAGACCCAGTACTTC. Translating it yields CASSLGRGLETQYF.

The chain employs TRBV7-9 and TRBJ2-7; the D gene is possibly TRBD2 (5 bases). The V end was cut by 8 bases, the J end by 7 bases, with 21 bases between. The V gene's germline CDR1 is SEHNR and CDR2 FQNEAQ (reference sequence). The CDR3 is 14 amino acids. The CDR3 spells CASSTDSGSGEQYF. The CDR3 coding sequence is TGTGCCAGCTCTACTGACTCAGGCTCGGGGGAGCAGTACTTC.

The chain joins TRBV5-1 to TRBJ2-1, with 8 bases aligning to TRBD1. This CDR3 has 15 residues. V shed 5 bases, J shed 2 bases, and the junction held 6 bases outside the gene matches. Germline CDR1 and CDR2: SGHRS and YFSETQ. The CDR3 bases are TGCGCCAGCAGGTCTGGACAGGGTACCTACAATGAGCAGTTCTTC. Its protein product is CASRSGQGTYNEQFF.

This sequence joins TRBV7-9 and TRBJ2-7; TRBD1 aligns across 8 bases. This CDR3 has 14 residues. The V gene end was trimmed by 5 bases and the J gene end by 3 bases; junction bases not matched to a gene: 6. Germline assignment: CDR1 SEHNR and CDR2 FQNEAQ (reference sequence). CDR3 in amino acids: CASSDDRGHYEQYF. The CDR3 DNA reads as TGTGCCAGCAGCGACGACAGGGGTCACTACGAGCAGTACTTC.